This T cell receptor (beta chain) was captured in a study of post-analysis software for immune sequencing data. The study's findings and limits: The five TRBV segments detected at higher frequency in patients than in controls included TRBV5-6, TRBV5-1 and TRBV20-1. Comparison with controls showed significantly lower normalized Chao1 diversity in multiple sclerosis patients. Samples from one preparation batch, clustered by F measure, grouped strongly together.

CDR1 MGHDK and CDR2 SYGVNS come from the germline V gene. There are 16 residues in the CDR3. V lost 1 base to trimming and J lost 8 bases; unmatched junction nucleotides: 11. As regards this clonotype: Its antigen is currently unknown.

Unique molecular identifiers tagged the TCR beta cDNA libraries. A single record per CDR3 protein comes from TCRdb applying MiXCR to the PCR reads. The data contain some 500,000 distinct CDR3 sequences, under 55% of them seen just once; the ten biggest clones take up 9.5% to 13%. This clonotype originated in a girl between 10 and 17 years old with multiple sclerosis. Material: blood. The chain uses TRBV25-1 and TRBJ2-1, with TRBD2 matching over 7 bases. CDR3 nucleotide sequence: TGTGCCAGCAGTGAATCAGGTACCGACCGGGGGGATGAGCAGTTCTTC. Its translation: CASSESGTDRGDEQFF.